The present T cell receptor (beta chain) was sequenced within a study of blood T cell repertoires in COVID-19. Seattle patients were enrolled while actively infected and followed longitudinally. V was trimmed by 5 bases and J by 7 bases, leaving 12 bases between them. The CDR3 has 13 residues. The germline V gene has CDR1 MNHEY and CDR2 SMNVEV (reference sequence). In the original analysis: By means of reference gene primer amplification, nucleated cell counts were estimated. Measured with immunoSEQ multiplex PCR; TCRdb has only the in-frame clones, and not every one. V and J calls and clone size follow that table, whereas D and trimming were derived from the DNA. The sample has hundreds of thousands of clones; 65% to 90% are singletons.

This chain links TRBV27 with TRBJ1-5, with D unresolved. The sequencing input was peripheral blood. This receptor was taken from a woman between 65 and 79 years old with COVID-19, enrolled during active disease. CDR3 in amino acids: CASSEGYGQPQHF. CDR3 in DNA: TGTGCCAGCAGTGAGGGATACGGGCAGCCCCAGCATTTT.